These 12 T cell receptor beta chains share one sample of origin, sequenced in a study of cytomegalovirus exposure and HLA in healthy donors. PCR primers comprised 60 Vbeta and 13 Jbeta primers. Generated by immunoSEQ multiplex PCR, the TCRdb table keeps only in-frame clones and is missing some. The table lists under 250,000 clones, more than 75% of them singletons. Sequencing used PBMCs. These receptors originate from a male donor in good health and CMV-seronegative.

This rearrangement joins TRBV7-2 to TRBJ2-5, with D possibly matching TRBD1 (5 bases). CDR3 length: 15 residues. CDR1 is SGHTA and CDR2 is FQGNSA in the germline V gene. V dropped 5 bases and J dropped 4 bases, with 17 bases sitting between them. The DNA for the CDR3 is TGTGCCAGCAGCCCCCCGGACAAGCGAGGAGAGACCCAGTACTTC. As protein: CASSPPDKRGETQYF.

About this clone itself: Since the CDR3 does not end with the conserved phenylalanine or tryptophan, this likely comes from a read error. The J gene is TRBJ2-4, the V gene TRBV15, with a weak D call TRBD2 (6 bases). The V end lost 0 bases, the J end lost 1 base, and 16 bases lay between the germline ends. Germline-derived CDR1 and CDR2 are LNHNV and YYDKDF (reference sequence). The CDR3 is 18 residues long. The CDR3 here is CATSRDKYGLAAKNIQYL. In DNA form, the CDR3 reads TGTGCCACCAGCAGAGATAAGTACGGGCTAGCGGCCAAAAACATTCAGTACCTC.

The chain uses TRBV11-2 and TRBJ2-7, with 9 nucleotides matching TRBD2. The CDR3 length is 14 residues. V was pared by 1 base and J by 6 bases, with 4 bases of the junction left unmatched. Per the germline V gene, CDR1 is SGHAT and CDR2 is FQNNGV. The CDR3 DNA follows: TGTGCCAGCAGCTTAGCCCTAGCGGGATTCGAGCAGTACTTC. It specifies CASSLALAGFEQYF. Variable domain in full (rest from reference TRBV11-2 and TRBJ2-7): EAGVAQSPRYKIIEKRQSVAFWCNPISGHATLYWYQQILGQGPKLLIQFQNNGVVDDSQLPKDRFSAERLKGVDSTLKIQPAKLEDSAVYLCASSLALAGFEQYFGPGTRLTVT.

CDR3 bases: TGTGCCAGCAGCTTCTCCACCGGAGCTCGCGAGCAGTACTTC. It codes for CASSFSTGAREQYF. The genes are TRBV5-6 and TRBJ2-7, with D uncertain. Trimming pared 2 bases from V and 6 bases from J, leaving 15 bases between. CDR3 size: 14 residues. Germline V gene data show CDR1 as SGHDT and CDR2 as YYEEEE.

This chain links TRBV6-5 with TRBJ1-5; 8 nucleotides match TRBD1. Germline CDR1 and CDR2: MNHEY and SVGAGI. J was trimmed by 4 bases and V by 0 bases; bases with no gene match: 2. The CDR3 sequence is 15 residues long. The CDR3 spells CASSYSRGLNQPQHF. CDR3 bases: TGTGCCAGCAGTTACTCCAGGGGGCTGAATCAGCCCCAGCATTTT.

The rearrangement uses TRBV6-1 and TRBJ2-1; 7 nucleotides align to TRBD2. The CDR3 length is 15 residues. Trimming removed 2 bases from V and 5 bases from J; junction bases left unmatched: 6. Germline assignment: CDR1 MNHNS and CDR2 SASEGT. As DNA, the CDR3 is TGTGCCAGCAGTGAATCATGGCGGGGGAACAATGAGCAGTTCTTC. Amino acids: CASSESWRGNNEQFF.

The rearrangement joins TRBV28 to TRBJ2-3; 10 nucleotides agree with TRBD2. This CDR3 is 18 amino acids long. Germline CDR1 reads MDHEN; CDR2 reads SYDVKM. V was clipped by 4 bases and J by 2 bases; unmatched bases: 12. CDR3 coding DNA: TGTGCCAGCAGTTACGACCCTCTAGCGGGAGTCGCCACAGATACGCAGTATTTT. Its translation is CASSYDPLAGVATDTQYF. Using reference TRBV28 and TRBJ2-3 for the parts outside the CDR3, the full variable domain is DVKVTQSSRYLVKRTGEKVFLECVQDMDHENMFWYRQDPGLGLRLIYFSYDVKMKEKGDIPEGYSVSREKKERFSLILESASTNQTSMYLCASSYDPLAGVATDTQYFGPGTRLTVL.

This chain uses TRBV29-1 with TRBJ2-1; 9 nucleotides match TRBD2. The CDR3 totals 11 residues. Germline-derived CDR1 and CDR2 are SQVTM and ANQGSEA. V gave up 5 bases and J gave up 16 bases; unmatched junction bases: 9. CDR3 sequence reads: CSVTSGGWKFF. In nucleotides, the CDR3 is TGCAGCGTTACCAGCGGGGGGTGGAAATTCTTC.

This chain's CDR3 is CAIRSDYQREVQSTDTQYF. In DNA, the CDR3 is TGTGCCATCAGATCAGACTATCAGCGGGAGGTGCAAAGCACAGATACGCAGTATTTT. The chain has TRBV10-3 and TRBJ2-3, with 9 nucleotides matching TRBD2. The germline CDR1 and CDR2 sequences are ENHRY and SYGVKD. Trimming at V came to 6 bases and at J to 0 bases, leaving 16 bases not matched to a gene. This CDR3 is 19 amino acids long.

The chain carries TRBV7-9 and TRBJ2-3; D is possibly TRBD2 (6 bases). CDR1 SEHNR and CDR2 FQNEAQ come from the germline V gene (reference sequence). The CDR3 consists of 15 residues. With 3 bases removed from V and 0 bases from J, the gap between germline ends came to 10 bases. Written as DNA, the CDR3 is TGTGCCAGCAGCTTCGGGGGAACTAGCACAGATACGCAGTATTTT. It is translated as CASSFGGTSTDTQYF.

The chain links TRBV7-9 to TRBJ2-5; TRBD2 matches 13 bases. V shed 8 bases and J 4 bases; nucleotides not matched to a gene: 7. This CDR3 has 15 residues. CDR1 is SEHNR, CDR2 FQNEAQ, per germline (reference sequence). The CDR3 DNA is TGTGCCAGCCGCCAACTAGCGGGAGGGCCAGAGACCCAGTACTTC. This codes for CASRQLAGGPETQYF. Variable domain in full (rest from reference TRBV7-9 and TRBJ2-5): DTGVSQNPRHKITKRGQNVTFRCDPISEHNRLYWYRQTLGQGPEFLTYFQNEAQLEKSRLLSDRFSAERPKGSFSTLEIQRTEQGDSAMYLCASRQLAGGPETQYFGPGTRLLVL.

The genes are TRBV18 and TRBJ2-7, with D possibly being TRBD1 (6 bases). Germline V lookup: CDR1 KGHSH, CDR2 LQKENI. This CDR3 contains 14 residues. Deletions cut 8 bases from V and 2 bases from J, with 16 bases between. This chain's CDR3 is CASTGSENAYEQYF. DNA of the CDR3: TGTGCCAGCACAGGGTCCGAGAACGCCTACGAGCAGTACTTC.